The rows below give T cell receptor beta chains drawn from one sample of a study of cytomegalovirus exposure and HLA in healthy donors. Assay: immunoSEQ multiplex PCR; the TCRdb copy retains only in-frame clones and omits some. Of 130,000 to 150,000 clones listed, about 80% are singletons. The specimen was PBMCs. The receptors come from a woman aged 18-29 years in good health and CMV-seropositive. Each CDR3 is given with its conserved first and last residue. Each record gives: D gene, clone size, J gene, V gene, CDR3 DNA, CDR3 protein. A D gene is named only where the DNA matches it firmly. The size entry is marked missing in some rows and otherwise reads once, few, many or a size class.

. . TRBJ1-2 TRBV7-9 TGTGCCAGCAGCTTAGGACAGAAAGATGGCTACACCTTC CASSLGQKDGYTF
TRBD2 . TRBJ2-7 TRBV10-2 TGCGCCAGCAGCGATATTCTAGCGGGGGGTCCTCTGGGGATCGAGCAGTACTTC CASSDILAGGPLGIEQYF
. . TRBJ1-1 TRBV19 TGTGCCAGTATAACGGGGGGCCACATGACTGAAGCTTTCTTT CASITGGHMTEAFF
. . TRBJ1-1 TRBV5-5 TGTGCCAGCAGCTTGGCCGGGGGACCGAACACTGAAGCTTTCTTT CASSLAGGPNTEAFF
. . TRBJ2-7 TRBV6-1 TGTGCCAGCCGGCACCTAGAGGGGGCCTACGAGCAGTACTTC CASRHLEGAYEQYF
. . TRBJ1-5 TRBV7-4 TGTGCCAGCAGCCCTCCTACCAGGGGAAATCAGCCCCAGCATTTT CASSPPTRGNQPQHF
TRBD1 . TRBJ2-7 TRBV5-5 TGTGCCAGCAGCCCCACGTTCCGGGACAGGGTCAGGGTAGACGAGCAGTACTTC CASSPTFRDRVRVDEQYF
TRBD1 once TRBJ2-7 TRBV5-6 TGTGCCAGCAGCTTAGTCAGGGGGCCTTCGGGGGAGCAGTACTTC CASSLVRGPSGEQYF
. . TRBJ1-6 TRBV5-8 TGTGCCAGCAGCTTGGGTTGGCGGGGATCCGATAATTCACCCCTCCACTTT CASSLGWRGSDNSPLHF
. . TRBJ1-1 TRBV5-4 TGTGCCAGCAGCCCTTTAAGGACAGCGAACACTGAAGCTTTCTTT CASSPLRTANTEAFF
. few TRBJ1-2 TRBV30 TGTGCCTGGAAATGGGGCCTAGGCTATGGCTACACCTTC CAWKWGLGYGYTF
. . TRBJ1-1 TRBV9 TGTGCCAGCGTCAGGGACACCCTGAACACTGAAGCTTTCTTT CASVRDTLNTEAFF
. few TRBJ1-1 TRBV7-6 TGTGCCAGCAGCTTAGAGGTGGCGGCAGCGAACACTGAAGCTTTCTTT CASSLEVAAANTEAFF
. . TRBJ2-3 TRBV30 TGTGCCTGGAGGACACCTCCAGATACGCAGTATTTT CAWRTPPDTQYF
. . TRBJ1-5 TRBV7-9 TGTGCCAGCTGGGGCGGGGTACCGAATCAGCCCCAGCATTTT CASWGGVPNQPQHF
. . TRBJ1-1 TRBV5-4 TGTGCCAGCAGCTCGCAGGGCACTGAAGCTTTCTTT CASSSQGTEAFF
. few TRBJ1-1 TRBV9 TGTGCCAGCAGCCCCAGTGGGGAGTTGGCGGCTTTCTTT CASSPSGELAAFF
TRBD2 . TRBJ2-3 TRBV2 TGTGCCAGGCGGGGGGGCACAGATACGCAGTATTTT CARRGGTDTQYF
. . TRBJ1-1 TRBV5-1 TGCGCCAGCAGGACGATTGCAGGGAACACTGAAGCTTTCTTT CASRTIAGNTEAFF
. few TRBJ1-3 TRBV6-5 TGTGCCAGCAGGCAGGGTACTGGAAACACCATATATTTT CASRQGTGNTIYF
TRBD2 few TRBJ2-3 TRBV6-6 TGTGCCAGCAGATCTAGCGGGGTCCTGAATACGCAGTATTTT CASRSSGVLNTQYF
. few TRBJ1-1 TRBV5-4 TGTGCCAGCAGCTTGGGTGGCACCCCGAACACTGAAGCTTTCTTT CASSLGGTPNTEAFF
. once TRBJ2-3 TRBV7-7 TGTGCCAGCAGCTTCACGGGTGGGACAGATACGCAGTATTTT CASSFTGGTDTQYF
. . TRBJ2-3 TRBV2 TGTGCCAGCAGTGATCCCCTTTTCCTTACTAGCCCTCCCATCCATTTT CASSDPLFLTSPPIHF
TRBD1 . TRBJ2-1 TRBV11-2 TGTGCCAGCAGCTTAGGGACAGGGTGGGGCAGCAACGACGGGCAGTTCTTC CASSLGTGWGSNDGQFF
TRBD2 . TRBJ2-2 TRBV11-2 TGTGCCAGCAGCCTGGGACTAGCCGGAGCCGGGGAGCTGTTTTTT CASSLGLAGAGELFF
TRBD1 few TRBJ2-7 TRBV6-1 TGTGCCAGCAGTGAAGCCGGGACAGGGGGGTACGAGCAGTACTTC CASSEAGTGGYEQYF
. few TRBJ2-3 TRBV2 TGTGCCAGCAGTGTTGGAGGGGGGGGGACAGATACGCAGTATTTT CASSVGGGGTDTQYF
TRBD1 . TRBJ1-6 TRBV27 TGTGCCAGCAGTTTATCCGGGACAGGGGTTTCTTCACCCCTCCACTTT CASSLSGTGVSSPLHF
. . TRBJ2-5 TRBV28 TGTGCCAGCAGCGGGGACTTCGAAGAGACCCAGTACTTC CASSGDFEETQYF
. . TRBJ1-1 TRBV27 TGTGCCAGCAGCCCTCCAGGGAACACTGAAGCTTTCTTT CASSPPGNTEAFF
. . TRBJ2-7 TRBV6-1 TGTGCCAGCAGGTTAGTCTACGAGCAGTACTTC CASRLVYEQYF
. . TRBJ1-2 TRBV6-1 TGTGCCAGCAGTGAATTACATCATAATGGCTACACCTTC CASSELHHNGYTF
. . TRBJ2-2 TRBV5-1 TGCGCCAGCAGCGGACTGGGGTCCTCTGAGGGGGAGCTGTTTTTT CASSGLGSSEGELFF
. . TRBJ2-7 TRBV7-6 TGTGCCAGCACTCAGGGGAGTCCCTACGAGCAGTACTTC CASTQGSPYEQYF
. . TRBJ2-7 TRBV11-2 TGTGCCAGCAGCTTAGAGGCGGGATGGTACGAGCAGTACTTC CASSLEAGWYEQYF
TRBD1 . TRBJ1-6 TRBV30 TGTGCCTGGAGGAGGGGGACAGATAATTCACCCCTCCACTTT CAWRRGTDNSPLHF
TRBD1 . TRBJ1-3 TRBV6-1 TGTGCCAGCAGTGGGTACGACAGGGCTAAAGTAAACACCATATATTTT CASSGYDRAKVNTIYF
. . TRBJ1-6 TRBV28 TGTGCCAGCAGTTGGGCCTTTAGGAATTCACCCCTCCACTTT CASSWAFRNSPLHF
TRBD2 . TRBJ2-1 TRBV7-2 TGTGCCAGCAGCTTATATAGCGGGGGTATAAATGAGCAGTTCTTC CASSLYSGGINEQFF
. few TRBJ1-5 TRBV27 TGTGCCAGCAGTTTATTATTCGGGGTCAAGCCCCAGCATTTT CASSLLFGVKPQHF
TRBD1 once TRBJ2-7 TRBV5-3 TGTGCCAGAAGCTTGGGCGACAGGGCACTATCCTACGAGCAGTACTTC CARSLGDRALSYEQYF
. . TRBJ2-2 TRBV19 TGTGCCAGTAGTAACACCCCACACACCGGGGAGCTGTTTTTT CASSNTPHTGELFF
. . TRBJ2-7 TRBV7-8 TGTGCCAGCAGCTTAGAAGTAGGTCAGGTTATACCCTACGAGCAGTACTTC CASSLEVGQVIPYEQYF
. few TRBJ1-2 TRBV13 TGTGCCAGCAGCTTAGGCGCAGGGAACAACTATGGCTACACCTTC CASSLGAGNNYGYTF
. once TRBJ1-2 TRBV18 TGTGCCAGCTCACCACGGGGCAGGAGGGAAAAGGATGGCTACACCTTC CASSPRGRREKDGYTF
TRBD1 . TRBJ1-1 TRBV29-1 TGCAGCGTGGGACAGGGGTTGGTGAACACTGAAGCTTTCTTT CSVGQGLVNTEAFF
. . TRBJ1-6 TRBV19 TGTGCCAGTAGGGAGACGGGAGAAATTAATTCACCCCTCCACTTT CASRETGEINSPLHF
TRBD1 . TRBJ2-7 TRBV5-1 TGCGCCAGCAGCTTGGCCCCGGGACAGGGTTACGAGCAGTACTTC CASSLAPGQGYEQYF